The following is a TCR beta chain sequence with its context. Its antigen is not identified. The assay that was used to sequence DNA from cultured CD4+ T cells was the Oncomine TCR Beta short-read assay. Genomic DNA was isolated from cultured CD4+ T cells. TCRdb re-analysed the PCR reads in MiXCR, keeping a single row per CDR3 protein. The repertoire consists of 22,000 or so distinct CDR3 sequences, with less than 35% occurring once and the leading ten covering under 15%. The CDR3 is 11 residues long. Germline V gives CDR1 DFQATT, CDR2 SNEGSKA (reference sequence). With 1 base removed from V and 0 bases from J, the gap between germline ends came to 0 bases. Documented treatment: approximately 11-day PBMC culture with coronavirus spike peptide pools or control peptides (ViraFEST assay). The data derive from a study of vaccination and CD4 T cells after COVID-19. Study results and caveats: Post-vaccination, and not before, a median roughly 89% of reactive clones appeared in convalescent patients.

The TCR sequence derives from a human donor with COVID-19. The rearrangement links TRBV20-1 to TRBJ1-2; D remains ambiguous. Sequencing was done on a sample of cultured CD4+ T cells from blood. CDR3: CSARANYGYTF. CDR3 coding DNA: TGCAGTGCTAGAGCTAACTATGGCTACACCTTC.